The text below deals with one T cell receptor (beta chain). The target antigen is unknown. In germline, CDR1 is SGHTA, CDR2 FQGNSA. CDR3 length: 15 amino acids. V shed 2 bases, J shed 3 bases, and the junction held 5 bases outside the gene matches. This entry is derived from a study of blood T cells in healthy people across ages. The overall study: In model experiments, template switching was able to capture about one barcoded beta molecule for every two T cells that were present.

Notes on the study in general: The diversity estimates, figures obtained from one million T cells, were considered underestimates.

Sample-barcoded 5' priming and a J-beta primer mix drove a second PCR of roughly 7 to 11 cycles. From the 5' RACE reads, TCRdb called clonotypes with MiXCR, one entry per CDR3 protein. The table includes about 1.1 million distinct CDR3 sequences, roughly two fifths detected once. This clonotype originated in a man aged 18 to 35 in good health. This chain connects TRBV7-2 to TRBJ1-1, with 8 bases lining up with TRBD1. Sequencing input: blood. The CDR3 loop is CASSLSQGGDTEAFF. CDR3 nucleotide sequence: TGTGCCAGCAGCTTATCACAGGGGGGGGACACTGAAGCTTTCTTT.